This TCR beta chain was identified in a study of blood T cell repertoires in COVID-19. In the study overall: Specimens from acute and convalescent COVID-19 originated in the United States, Italy and Spain.

Sequencing used immunoSEQ multiplex PCR; TCRdb keeps in-frame clones, though not all of them. Seen here are around 120,000 clones, about 83% observed once, and the top ten hold roughly 10%. CDR3 size: 19 residues. Germline lookup yields CDR1 SGHRS and CDR2 YFSETQ. Trimming removed 3 bases from V and 0 bases from J, with 19 bases in between. The source is a man between 35 and 55 years old with active or convalescent COVID-19. The V and J genes are TRBV5-1 and TRBJ1-6; a weak D match, TRBD1 (6 bases). What was sequenced was peripheral blood. CDR3 loop: CASSSTVGGRSSYNSPLHF. As DNA, the CDR3 is TGCGCCAGCAGCTCAACGGTTGGGGGCCGAAGCTCCTATAATTCACCCCTCCACTTT.